This record concerns one T cell receptor beta chain sequence. These data are taken from a study of blood T cell repertoires in COVID-19. As for the study in general: From T cells, B-cell-depleted T cells, or PBMCs came the material, which was cDNA or gDNA.

The CDR3 length is 14 residues. Germline V gene lookup returns CDR1 SGHRS and CDR2 YFSETQ. Trimming took off 1 base at V and 5 bases at J, with 12 bases between the two ends. Original handling: Estimated nucleated cell counts came from reference gene primer amplification. TCRdb's copy holds only in-frame clones and misses some; the assay was immunoSEQ multiplex PCR. The V and J calls and clone size are taken from that table; D and trimming were inferred from the DNA. The sample contains some 270,000 clones, 90% of which appear only once. Followed over time, Seattle patients had been enrolled while infection was active.

Material: peripheral blood. V is TRBV5-1 and J is TRBJ1-1; D is perhaps TRBD1 (5 bases). This TCR derives from an older woman with COVID-19, enrolled during active disease. CDR3 loop: CASSLRGWRTEAFF. DNA of the CDR3: TGCGCCAGCAGCTTGCGGGGGTGGAGGACTGAAGCTTTCTTT. Using reference TRBV5-1 and TRBJ1-1 for the parts outside the CDR3, the full variable domain is KAGVTQTPRYLIKTRGQQVTLSCSPISGHRSVSWYQQTPGQGLQFLFEYFSETQRNKGNFPGRFSGRQFSNSRSEMNVSTLELGDSALYLCASSLRGWRTEAFFGQGTRLTVV.